What follows is one TCR beta chain and its context. This sample stems from a study of T cell changes during pregnancy in multiple sclerosis. Generated by immunoSEQ multiplex PCR, the TCRdb table keeps only in-frame clones and is missing some. Among just under 65,000 clones listed, approximately 96% were seen once. Germline V gene sequence: CDR1 KGHSH, CDR2 LQKENI. V gave up 4 bases and J gave up 5 bases, with 14 bases separating them. The CDR3 consists of 15 residues. This sequence was found in a female donor with multiple sclerosis, enrolled in a pregnancy study. The sample here was CD8+ T cells from peripheral blood mononuclear cells, taken after pregnancy. The rearrangement links TRBV18 to TRBJ1-4; D is perhaps TRBD1 (6 bases). CDR3 amino acids: CASSLTDSPNEKLFF. CDR3 DNA sequence: TGTGCCAGCTCACTCACGGACAGCCCCAATGAAAAACTGTTTTTT.